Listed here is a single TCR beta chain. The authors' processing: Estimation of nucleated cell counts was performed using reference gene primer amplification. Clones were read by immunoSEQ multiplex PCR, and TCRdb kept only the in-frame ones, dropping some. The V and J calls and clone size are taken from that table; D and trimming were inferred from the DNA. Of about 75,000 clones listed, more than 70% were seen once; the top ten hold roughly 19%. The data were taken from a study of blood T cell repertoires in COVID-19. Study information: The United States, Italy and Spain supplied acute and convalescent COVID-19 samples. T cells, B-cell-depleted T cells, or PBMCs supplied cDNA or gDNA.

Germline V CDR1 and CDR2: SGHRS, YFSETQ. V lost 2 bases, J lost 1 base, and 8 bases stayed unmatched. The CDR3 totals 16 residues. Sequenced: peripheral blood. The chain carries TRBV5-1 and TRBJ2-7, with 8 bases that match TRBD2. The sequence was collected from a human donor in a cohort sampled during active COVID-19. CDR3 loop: CASSFATGLGSYEQYF. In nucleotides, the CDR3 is TGCGCCAGCAGCTTTGCTACGGGACTAGGTTCCTACGAGCAGTACTTC.